The sequence of this T cell receptor beta chain was determined in a study of cytomegalovirus exposure and HLA in healthy donors. This clone was recorded only once. Its antigen is not identified. Germline V gene lookup returns CDR1 MNHEY and CDR2 SMNVEV (reference sequence). This CDR3 is 16 amino acids long. V gave up 0 bases and J gave up 2 bases, with 13 bases separating them. Points from the study as a whole: Immune exposure information comprised only CMV serostatus. In a later analysis, several top co-occurrence clusters appeared linked to parvovirus B19, influenza, CMV and Epstein-Barr virus. TCR sequences were mostly rare, though some public TCRs occurred in many donors.

Researchers ran the PCR with 60 Vbeta and 13 Jbeta primers. Assay used: immunoSEQ multiplex PCR; TCRdb lists only in-frame clones, some missing. Of some 120,000 clones in the sample, roughly 80% were seen once. The rearrangement uses TRBV27 and TRBJ1-1; D gene unclear. This clonotype originated in a man aged 25 to 40 in good health and CMV-seronegative. Sequencing was performed on PBMCs. The CDR3 DNA reads as TGTGCCAGCAGTTTATCCATTGGACGGGGTAACACTGAAGCTTTCTTT. Its protein is CASSLSIGRGNTEAFF.